These 5 T cell receptor beta chains were sequenced from one sample in a study of T-cell reconstitution after alpha-beta-depleted transplantation in children. The library targeted TCRbeta and was prepared with unique molecular identifiers. Each CDR3 protein gets one entry after TCRdb re-called the PCR reads with MiXCR. The sample carries some 830,000 distinct CDR3 sequences, about 16% recorded once. The sequencing here drew on PBMCs, mostly from graft donor cells, taken 360 days after TCRalphabeta/CD19-depleted stem cell transplant. Every receptor here comes from a male patient between 10 and 17 years old who had a stem cell transplant for acute lymphoblastic leukemia, so the T cells may come from the graft donor.

This clonotype has just a few counts. The chain employs TRBV5-1 and TRBJ1-1; no firm D call. The V gene lost 4 bases and the J gene lost 4 bases, with 14 bases spanning the gap. The CDR3 runs 14 residues. The V gene's germline CDR1 is SGHRS and CDR2 YFSETQ. CDR3 region: CASSLTPGSTEAFF. The CDR3 bases are TGCGCCAGCAGCCTCACCCCAGGATCCACTGAAGCTTTCTTT.

The chain uses TRBV7-8 and TRBJ2-7, with 16 bases that match TRBD2. Germline V CDR1 and CDR2: SGHVS, FQNEAQ. This CDR3 is 19 amino acids long. The V segment lost 1 base and the J segment 4 bases; nucleotides outside the gene matches: 10. The CDR3 sequence: CASSLGGTSGRASAYEQYF. In nucleotides, the CDR3 is TGTGCCAGCAGCTTAGGAGGGACTAGCGGGAGGGCCAGTGCGTACGAGCAGTACTTC.

The chain joins TRBV29-1 to TRBJ1-2, with a tentative D call TRBD1 (5 bases). Germline values: CDR1 SQVTM, CDR2 ANQGSEA. Between the trimmed V and J ends, which lost 3 bases and 3 bases, there was a span of 11 bases. CDR3 size: 13 residues. CDR3 region: CSVDRGAHYGYTF. The CDR3 bases are TGCAGCGTTGATAGAGGGGCCCACTATGGCTACACCTTC.

The genes are TRBV5-1 and TRBJ2-3; TRBD2 matches 11 bases. The germline CDR1 and CDR2 sequences are SGHRS and YFSETQ. Trimming cost V 4 bases and J 4 bases; bases outside gene matches: 14. This CDR3 contains 18 residues. CDR3 in DNA: TGCGCCAGCAGCCCCGTCCGGACACTAGCGGGAGCGCCAGATACGCAGTATTTT. Residues: CASSPVRTLAGAPDTQYF. Looking up the rest from reference TRBV5-1 and TRBJ2-3 gives the full variable domain: KAGVTQTPRYLIKTRGQQVTLSCSPISGHRSVSWYQQTPGQGLQFLFEYFSETQRNKGNFPGRFSGRQFSNSRSEMNVSTLELGDSALYLCASSPVRTLAGAPDTQYFGPGTRLTVL.

CDR3 protein: CASSAGRGLRSKDEQFF. The CDR3 nucleotides read TGTGCCAGCAGTGCGGGCCGAGGCTTGAGATCCAAGGATGAGCAGTTCTTC. This sequence joins TRBV25-1 and TRBJ2-1; unclear D gene. Trimming pared 4 bases from V and 8 bases from J, leaving 24 bases between. The germline V gene encodes CDR1 MGHDK and CDR2 SYGVNS. The length of the CDR3 is 17 residues.